This TCR beta chain was recovered during a study of T-cell reconstitution after alpha-beta-depleted transplantation in children. V lost 6 bases and J 7 bases, leaving 22 bases between the germline ends. This CDR3 contains 15 residues. Per germline, CDR1 DFQATT and CDR2 SNEGSKA (reference sequence). Preparation of the TCRbeta library involved a method that used unique molecular identifiers. Each CDR3 protein is one row after TCRdb ran MiXCR on the PCR reads. The sample records some 400,000 distinct CDR3 sequences, roughly 22% being singletons. This clonotype was seen a few times. Specimen: PBMCs from the stem cell graft donor, collected from the stem cell graft. The chain employs TRBV20-1 and TRBJ2-1; D might be TRBD2 (6 bases). The source is a human donor who donated a stem cell graft to a child with acute myeloid leukemia. In nucleotides, the CDR3 is TGCAGTGCACTGGGCGGGACCACCGCTACAAATGAGCAGTTCTTC. It is translated as CSALGGTTATNEQFF.